This T cell receptor (beta chain) was observed in a study of blood T cell repertoires in COVID-19. How the authors handled the data: Cell counts per sample came from amplifying reference gene primers. The protocol was immunoSEQ multiplex PCR, while the TCRdb copy is restricted to in-frame clones and leaves out a portion. From that table come the V and J calls and clone size; the DNA was used to work out D and trimming. The sample yields 70,000 or so clones, almost 80% seen once. CDR3 length: 13 residues. The germline V gene has CDR1 MNHEY and CDR2 SMNVEV (reference sequence). Trimming removed 3 bases at V and 5 bases at J, with 10 bases between.

Sequencing was done on a sample of peripheral blood. The source of this sequence is a man between 60 and 70 years old with acute or convalescent COVID-19. The rearrangement joins TRBV27 to TRBJ2-5, with D unclear. CDR3 DNA sequence: TGTGCCAGCAGTTTTGGCCTTTTCGAGACCCAGTACTTC. This translates into CASSFGLFETQYF.